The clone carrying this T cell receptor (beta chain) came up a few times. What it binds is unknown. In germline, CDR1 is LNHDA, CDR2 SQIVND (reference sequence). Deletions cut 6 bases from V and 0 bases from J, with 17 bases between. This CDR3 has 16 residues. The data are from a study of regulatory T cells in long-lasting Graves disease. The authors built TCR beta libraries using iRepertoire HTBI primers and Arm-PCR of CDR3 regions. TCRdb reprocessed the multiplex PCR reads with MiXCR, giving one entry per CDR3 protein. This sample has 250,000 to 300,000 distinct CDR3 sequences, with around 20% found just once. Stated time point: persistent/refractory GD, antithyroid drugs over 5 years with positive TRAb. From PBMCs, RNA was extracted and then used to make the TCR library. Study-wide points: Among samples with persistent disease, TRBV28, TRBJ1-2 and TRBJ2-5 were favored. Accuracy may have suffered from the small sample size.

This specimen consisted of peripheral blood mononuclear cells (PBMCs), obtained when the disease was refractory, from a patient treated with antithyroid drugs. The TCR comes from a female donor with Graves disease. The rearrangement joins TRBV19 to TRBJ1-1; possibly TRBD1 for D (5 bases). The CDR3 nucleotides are TGTGCCAGTAGACCCCCTCCGGGACTCCTGAACACTGAAGCTTTCTTT. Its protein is CASRPPPGLLNTEAFF.